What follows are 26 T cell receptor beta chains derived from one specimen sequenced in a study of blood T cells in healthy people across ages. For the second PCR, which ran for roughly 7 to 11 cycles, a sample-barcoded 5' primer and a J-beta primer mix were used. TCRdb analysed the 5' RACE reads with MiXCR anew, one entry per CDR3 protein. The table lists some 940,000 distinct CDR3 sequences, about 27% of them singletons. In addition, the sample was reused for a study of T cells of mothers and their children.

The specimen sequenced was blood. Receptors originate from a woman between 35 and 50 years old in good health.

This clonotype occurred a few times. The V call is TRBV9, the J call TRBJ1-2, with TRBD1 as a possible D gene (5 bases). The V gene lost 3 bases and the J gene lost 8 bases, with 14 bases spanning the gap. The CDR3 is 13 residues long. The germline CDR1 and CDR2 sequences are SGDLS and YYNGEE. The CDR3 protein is CASSASLGGGYTF. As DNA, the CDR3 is TGTGCCAGCAGCGCGAGTCTGGGGGGAGGCTACACCTTC.

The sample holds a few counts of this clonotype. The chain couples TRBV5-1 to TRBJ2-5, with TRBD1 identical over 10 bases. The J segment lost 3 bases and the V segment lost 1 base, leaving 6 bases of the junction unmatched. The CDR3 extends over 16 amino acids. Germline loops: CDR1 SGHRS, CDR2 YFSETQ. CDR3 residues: CASSLNLGTGEETQYF. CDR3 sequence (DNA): TGCGCCAGCAGCTTGAATTTAGGGACAGGGGAAGAGACCCAGTACTTC.

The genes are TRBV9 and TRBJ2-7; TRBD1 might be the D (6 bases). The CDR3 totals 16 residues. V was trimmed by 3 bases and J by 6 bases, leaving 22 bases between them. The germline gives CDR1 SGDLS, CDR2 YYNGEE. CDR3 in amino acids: CASSGGTPASKSEQYF. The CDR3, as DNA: TGTGCCAGCAGCGGAGGGACACCCGCATCTAAATCCGAGCAGTACTTC.

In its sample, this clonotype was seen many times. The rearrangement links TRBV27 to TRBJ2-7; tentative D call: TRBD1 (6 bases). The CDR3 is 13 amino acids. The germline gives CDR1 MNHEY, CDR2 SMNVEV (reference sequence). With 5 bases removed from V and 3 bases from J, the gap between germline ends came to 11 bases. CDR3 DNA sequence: TGTGCCAGCAGTCAGGGACAAGTCTACGAGCAGTACTTC. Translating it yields CASSQGQVYEQYF.

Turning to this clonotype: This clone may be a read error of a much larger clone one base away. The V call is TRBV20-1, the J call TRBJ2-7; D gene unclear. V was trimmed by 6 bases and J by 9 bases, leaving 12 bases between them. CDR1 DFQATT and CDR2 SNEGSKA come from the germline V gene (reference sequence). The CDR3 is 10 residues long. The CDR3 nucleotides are TGCAGTGCGGCTACCGTCGGGCAGTACTTC. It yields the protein CSAATVGQYF.

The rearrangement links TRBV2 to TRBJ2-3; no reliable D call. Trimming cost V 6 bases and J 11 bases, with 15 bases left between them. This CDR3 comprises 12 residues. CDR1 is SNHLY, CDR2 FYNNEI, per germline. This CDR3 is CASSKVLGKQYF. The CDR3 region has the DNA TGTGCCAGCAGCAAGGTTCTTGGGAAGCAGTATTTT.

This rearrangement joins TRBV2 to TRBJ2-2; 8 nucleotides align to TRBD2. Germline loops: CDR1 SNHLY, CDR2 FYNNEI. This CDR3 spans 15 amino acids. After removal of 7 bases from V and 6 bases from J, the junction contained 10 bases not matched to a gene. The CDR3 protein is CASTLAGATSGELFF. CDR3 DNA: TGTGCCAGCACTCTAGCGGGCGCCACCTCCGGGGAGCTGTTTTTT.

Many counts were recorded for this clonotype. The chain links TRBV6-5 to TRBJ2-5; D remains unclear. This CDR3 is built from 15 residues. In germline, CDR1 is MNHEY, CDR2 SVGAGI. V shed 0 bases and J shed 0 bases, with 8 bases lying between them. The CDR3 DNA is TGTGCCAGCAGTTACTCGATGTGGGACCAAGAGACCCAGTACTTC. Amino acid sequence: CASSYSMWDQETQYF.

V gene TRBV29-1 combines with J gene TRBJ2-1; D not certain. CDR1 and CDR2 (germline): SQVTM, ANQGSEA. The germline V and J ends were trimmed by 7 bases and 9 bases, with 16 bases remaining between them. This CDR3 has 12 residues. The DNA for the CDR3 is TGCAGCGGTGGCCACGGGCCAGGTGAGCAGTTCTTC. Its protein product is CSGGHGPGEQFF.

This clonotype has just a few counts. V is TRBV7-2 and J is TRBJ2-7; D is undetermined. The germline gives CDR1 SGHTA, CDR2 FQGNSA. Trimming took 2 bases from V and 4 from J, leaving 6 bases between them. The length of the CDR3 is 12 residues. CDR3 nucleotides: TGTGCCAGCAGCTTATGGCAGTACGAGCAGTACTTC. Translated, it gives CASSLWQYEQYF.

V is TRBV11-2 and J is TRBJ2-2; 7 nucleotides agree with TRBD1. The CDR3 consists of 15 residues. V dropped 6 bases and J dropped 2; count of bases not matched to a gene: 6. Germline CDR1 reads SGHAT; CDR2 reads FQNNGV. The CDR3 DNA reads TGTGCCAGCAGGTTGGGACAGCTAAACACCGGGGAGCTGTTTTTT. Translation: CASRLGQLNTGELFF. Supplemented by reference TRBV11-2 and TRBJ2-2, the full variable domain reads EAGVAQSPRYKIIEKRQSVAFWCNPISGHATLYWYQQILGQGPKLLIQFQNNGVVDDSQLPKDRFSAERLKGVDSTLKIQPAKLEDSAVYLCASRLGQLNTGELFFGEGSRLTVL.

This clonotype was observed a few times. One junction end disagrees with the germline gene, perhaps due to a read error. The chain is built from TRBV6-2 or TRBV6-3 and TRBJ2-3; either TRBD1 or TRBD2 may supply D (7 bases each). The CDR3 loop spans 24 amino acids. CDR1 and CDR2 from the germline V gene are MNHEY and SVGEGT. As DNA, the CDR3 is TGTGCCAGCAGTTACTCATCAGGGTTAATCGGTAGGGGGCGTCGGAGGGGGGGCACAGATGCGCAGTATTTT. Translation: CASSYSSGLIGRGRRRGGTDAQYF.

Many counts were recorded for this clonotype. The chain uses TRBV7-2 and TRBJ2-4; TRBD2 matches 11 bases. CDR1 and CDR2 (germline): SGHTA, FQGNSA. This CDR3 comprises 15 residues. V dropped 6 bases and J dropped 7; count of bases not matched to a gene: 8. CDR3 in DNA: TGTGCCAGCAGTTCTACTAGCGGGGGAGGGAACATTCAGTACTTC. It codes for CASSSTSGGGNIQYF.

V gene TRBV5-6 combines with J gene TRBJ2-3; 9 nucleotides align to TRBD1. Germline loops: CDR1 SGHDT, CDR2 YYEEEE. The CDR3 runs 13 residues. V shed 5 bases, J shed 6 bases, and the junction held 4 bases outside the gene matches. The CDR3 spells CASSWDRDDTQYF. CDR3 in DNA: TGTGCCAGCAGTTGGGACAGGGATGATACGCAGTATTTT.

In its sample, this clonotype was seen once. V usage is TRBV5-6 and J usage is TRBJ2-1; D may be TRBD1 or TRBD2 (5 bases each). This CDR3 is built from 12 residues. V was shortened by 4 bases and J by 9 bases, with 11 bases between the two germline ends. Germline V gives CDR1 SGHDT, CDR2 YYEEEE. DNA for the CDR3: TGTGCCAGCAGCCCTGAGGGGTCTGAGCAGTTCTTC. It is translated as CASSPEGSEQFF.

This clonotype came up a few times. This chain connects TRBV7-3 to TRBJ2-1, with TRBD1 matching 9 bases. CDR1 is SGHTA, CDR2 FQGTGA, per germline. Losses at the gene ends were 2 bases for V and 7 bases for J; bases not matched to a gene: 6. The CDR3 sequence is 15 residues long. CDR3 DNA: TGTGCCAGCAGCTTAGGGACAGGGTTGGGGAATGAGCAGTTCTTC. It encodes CASSLGTGLGNEQFF. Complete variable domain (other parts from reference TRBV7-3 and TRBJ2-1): GAGVSQTPSNKVTEKGKYVELRCDPISGHTALYWYRQSLGQGPEFLIYFQGTGAADDSGLPNDRFFAVRPEGSVSTLKIQRTERGDSAVYLCASSLGTGLGNEQFFGPGTRLTVL.

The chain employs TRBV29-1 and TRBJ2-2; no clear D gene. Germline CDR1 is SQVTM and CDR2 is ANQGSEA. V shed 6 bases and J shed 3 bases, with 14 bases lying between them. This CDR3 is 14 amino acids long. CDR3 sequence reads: CSVGETNHTGELFF. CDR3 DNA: TGCAGCGTGGGCGAGACAAACCACACCGGGGAGCTGTTTTTT.

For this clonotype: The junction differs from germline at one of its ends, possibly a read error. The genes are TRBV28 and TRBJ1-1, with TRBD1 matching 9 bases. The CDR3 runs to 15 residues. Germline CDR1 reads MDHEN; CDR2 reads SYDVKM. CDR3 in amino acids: CTSSVLDRGRAEAFF. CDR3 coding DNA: TGTACCAGCAGCGTCTTGGACAGGGGAAGAGCTGAAGCTTTCTTT.

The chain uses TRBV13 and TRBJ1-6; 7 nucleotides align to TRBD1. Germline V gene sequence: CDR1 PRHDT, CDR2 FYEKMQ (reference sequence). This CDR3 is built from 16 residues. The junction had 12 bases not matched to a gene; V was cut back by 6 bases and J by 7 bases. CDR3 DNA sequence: TGTGCCAGCAGTCAGAGACAGGGTACAGGAAATTCACCCCTCCACTTT. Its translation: CASSQRQGTGNSPLHF.

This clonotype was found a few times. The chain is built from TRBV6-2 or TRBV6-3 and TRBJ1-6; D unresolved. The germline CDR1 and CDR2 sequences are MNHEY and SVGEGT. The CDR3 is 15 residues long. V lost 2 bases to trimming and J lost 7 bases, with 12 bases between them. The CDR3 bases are TGTGCCAGCAGTTACGCGGTCGTACAGAATTCACCCCTCCACTTT. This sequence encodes CASSYAVVQNSPLHF.

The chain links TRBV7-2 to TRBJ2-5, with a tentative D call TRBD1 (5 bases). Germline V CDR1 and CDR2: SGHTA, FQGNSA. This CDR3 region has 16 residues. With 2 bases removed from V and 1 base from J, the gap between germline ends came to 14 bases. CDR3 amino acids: CASSLRGNVIQETQYF. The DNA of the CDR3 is TGTGCCAGCAGCTTAAGGGGAAATGTCATCCAAGAGACCCAGTACTTC. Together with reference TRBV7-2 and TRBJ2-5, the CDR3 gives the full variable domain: GAGVSQSPSNKVTEKGKDVELRCDPISGHTALYWYRQSLGQGLEFLIYFQGNSAPDKSGLPSDRFSAERTGGSVSTLTIQRTQQEDSAVYLCASSLRGNVIQETQYFGPGTRLLVL.

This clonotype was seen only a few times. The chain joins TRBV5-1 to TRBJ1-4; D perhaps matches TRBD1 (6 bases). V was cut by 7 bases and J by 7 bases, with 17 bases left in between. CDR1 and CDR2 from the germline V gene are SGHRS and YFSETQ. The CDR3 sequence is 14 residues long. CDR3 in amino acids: CASHQAGAGEKLFF. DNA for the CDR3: TGCGCCAGCCACCAAGCAGGGGCGGGTGAAAAACTGTTTTTT.

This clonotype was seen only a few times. The CDR3 nucleotides read TGTGCCAGCAGCAAAAGGGCCGGGACGGGCAACACTGAAGCTTTCTTT. It is translated as CASSKRAGTGNTEAFF. V usage is TRBV14 and J usage is TRBJ1-1, with D possibly matching TRBD1 (5 bases). V was cut by 5 bases and J by 2 bases, with 18 bases left in between. The germline gives CDR1 SGHDN, CDR2 FVKESK. This CDR3 has 16 residues.

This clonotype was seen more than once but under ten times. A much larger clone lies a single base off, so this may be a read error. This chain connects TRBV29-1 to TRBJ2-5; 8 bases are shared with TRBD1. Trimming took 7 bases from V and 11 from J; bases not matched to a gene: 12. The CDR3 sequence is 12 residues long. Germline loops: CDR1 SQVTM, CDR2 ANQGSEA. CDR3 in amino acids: CSARTGFNEQYF. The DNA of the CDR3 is TGCAGCGCCCGGACAGGGTTCAATGAGCAGTACTTC. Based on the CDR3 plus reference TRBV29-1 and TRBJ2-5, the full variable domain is SAVISQKPSRDICQRGTSLTIQCQVDSQVTMMFWYRQQPGQSLTLIATANQGSEATYESGFVIDKFPISRPNLTFSTLTVSNMSPEDSSIYLCSARTGFNEQYFGPGTRLLVL.

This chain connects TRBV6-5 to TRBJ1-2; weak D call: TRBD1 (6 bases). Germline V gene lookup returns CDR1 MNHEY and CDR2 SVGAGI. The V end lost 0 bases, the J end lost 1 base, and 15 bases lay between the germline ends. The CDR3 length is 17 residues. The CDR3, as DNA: TGTGCCAGCAGTTACTCCGAAACCAGGGGATATAACTATGGCTACACCTTC. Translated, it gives CASSYSETRGYNYGYTF.

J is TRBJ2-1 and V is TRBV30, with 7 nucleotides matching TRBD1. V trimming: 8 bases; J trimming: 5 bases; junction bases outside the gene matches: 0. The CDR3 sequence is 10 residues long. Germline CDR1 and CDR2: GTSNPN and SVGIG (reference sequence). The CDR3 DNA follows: TGTGCCGGACAGGACAATGAGCAGTTCTTC. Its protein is CAGQDNEQFF.